The clone carrying this T cell receptor (beta chain) was observed once. Its antigen is unknown. Sequencing was performed with immunoSEQ multiplex PCR; in TCRdb, only in-frame clones are kept and a portion is missing. The data contain fewer than 200,000 clones, about 83% of them singletons. The ends were cut back, 5 bases at V and 5 bases at J, with 13 bases in the middle. Germline loops: CDR1 SGHTA, CDR2 FQGNSA. The CDR3 contains 14 residues. This entry comes from a study of T cell responses to AZD1222 COVID-19 vaccine. Points from the study as a whole: Two doses of AZD1222 preceded a rise in Spike-specific TCR breadth and depth. The study reported that nearly half of spike-specific TCRs target unmutated variant regions.

The receptor's source is an adult who received the AZD1222 COVID-19 vaccine. The rearrangement uses TRBV7-2 and TRBJ1-5, with D maybe TRBD1 (5 bases). The source was peripheral blood, collected 28 days after the second AZD1222 dose. The CDR3 region is CASSPFGTHQPQHF. The CDR3 DNA reads as TGTGCCAGCAGCCCGTTCGGGACTCATCAGCCCCAGCATTTT.